Detailed here is one T cell receptor beta chain. This receptor's antigen is unknown. Nothing much larger sits one base from this clone, and base qualities are not available. At one collaborating source in Seattle, patients were enrolled during active infection and were followed longitudinally through the course of disease. Each collaborating institution followed its own protocols to collect whole blood in K2EDTA tubes. For TCRbeta analysis, collaborators shipped samples as frozen whole blood, isolated PBMCs, or DNA extracted from either of those sample types. After removal of 2 bases from V and 8 bases from J, the junction retains 5 bases not matched to a gene. The germline V gene (reference sequence) provides CDR1 MNHEY and CDR2 SMNVEV. Including cysteine and phenylalanine, the CDR3 has 14 amino acids. The CDR3 DNA has 42 bases and is translated from base 1. TCRbeta CDR3 regions were amplified from genomic DNA using the immunoSEQ Assay, a bias-controlled multiplex PCR. Processing in the source paper ran as follows. Within the assay, amplification of reference gene primers was used to estimate how many nucleated cells each sample contained. Sequence reads were collapsed and filtered to measure the absolute abundance of every unique TCRbeta CDR3 rearrangement. For each sample, productive Simpson clonality was calculated as the square root of Simpson's diversity index over productive rearrangements. This is the immuneACCESS table as TCRdb keeps it, with only in-frame sequences that have V and J called. A part of the clones is gone; compared with another copy, unresolved V genes explain less than half, and the rest is unexplained. Clone size and the V and J calls come from that table; the DNA yielded D and trimming. The sample includes over 200,000 clones, with under 85% observed a single time. The ten largest clones add up to around 1.3% of the sample.

This sample is part of a study of blood T cell repertoires in COVID-19 (TCRdb year 2020). A note on the overall study: Collaborator samples came from the United States, Italy and Spain and covered acute and convalescent phases of COVID-19. Where HLA class I and class II types were available, the types were taken from metadata supplied by the sample provider, not from assay-based typing. Subjects who had been exposed to COVID-19, were actively infected with it, or had recovered from it provided the deeply sampled blood TCRbeta repertoires that made up the dataset. A de-identified subject ID, COVID-19 status, age in years and sex were almost always included in the sample metadata. Samples were obtained from the ongoing ImmuneRACE study (first 160 participants) and from about 1,300 subjects provided by 6 global collaborators. The material from the prospective study consisted of cDNA or gDNA derived from T cells, B-cell-depleted T cells, or PBMCs. The repertoires were made available in a free public database intended to serve as a resource for research on the immune response to SARS-CoV-2.

Overall study results and their limits: How much clinical and demographic metadata was included differed by source and by participant, and the metadata was provided uncurated.

Sequencing was done on a sample of peripheral blood. This TCR came from a woman in her twenties or thirties with COVID-19, enrolled during active disease. The chain joins TRBV27 to TRBJ2-1; TRBD2 aligns with 8 central bases. The base sequence is TGTGCCAGCAGTTTAAGGCTAGCGGGCGATGAGCAGTTCTTC. It specifies CASSLRLAGDEQFF.